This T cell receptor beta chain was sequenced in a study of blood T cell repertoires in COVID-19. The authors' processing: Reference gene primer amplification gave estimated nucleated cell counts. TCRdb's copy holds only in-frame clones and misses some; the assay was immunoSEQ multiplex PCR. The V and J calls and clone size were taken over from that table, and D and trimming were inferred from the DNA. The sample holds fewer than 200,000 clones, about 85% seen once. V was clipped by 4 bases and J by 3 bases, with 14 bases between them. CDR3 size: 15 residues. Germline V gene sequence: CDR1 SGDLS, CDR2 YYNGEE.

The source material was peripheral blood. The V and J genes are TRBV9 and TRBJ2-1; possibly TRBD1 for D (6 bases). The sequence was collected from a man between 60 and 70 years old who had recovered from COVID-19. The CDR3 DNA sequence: TGTGCCAGCAGCACCGGGACAAATATCTACAATGAGCAGTTCTTC. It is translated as CASSTGTNIYNEQFF.